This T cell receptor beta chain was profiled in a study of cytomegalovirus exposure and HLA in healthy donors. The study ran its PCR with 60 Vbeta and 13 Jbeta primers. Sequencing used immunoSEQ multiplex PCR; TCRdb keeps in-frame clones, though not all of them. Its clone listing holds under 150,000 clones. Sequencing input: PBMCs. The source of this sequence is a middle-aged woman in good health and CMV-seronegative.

The CDR3, as DNA: TGTGCCATCGGTTCTGACACGGATTATGGCTACACCTTC. This translates into CAIGSDTDYGYTF. V usage is TRBV10-3 and J usage is TRBJ1-2; D is ambiguous. CDR3 length: 13 amino acids. V lost 8 bases and J lost 5, with 15 bases in between. Germline V gives CDR1 ENHRY, CDR2 SYGVKD.